This T cell receptor (beta chain) is drawn from a study of immune cell composition in non-small cell lung cancer. Overall study: Histologic subtype was mainly adenocarcinoma or squamous cell carcinoma. General observations from the study: Tumour TCR-beta clonality was not significantly tied to smoking pack-years. Adenocarcinomas with higher top tumour-associated clone frequency had more reactive TILs. Approximately 79% of squamous and 30% to 40% of adenocarcinoma cases had tumour-associated clones >0.5%.

The germline V gene has CDR1 SGHRS and CDR2 YFSETQ. This CDR3 has 14 residues. Trimming cost V 4 bases and J 3 bases; bases outside gene matches: 4. The normal lung sample lay at least 3 cm, and maximally far, from the tumour. This clone was seen only once. Antigen: not known. Libraries were prepared by immunoSEQ multiplex PCR; TCRdb keeps only in-frame clonotypes and omits some of them. The table has a few thousand clones, roughly 77% seen once. The source is a human donor with non-small cell lung cancer. The rearrangement joins TRBV5-1 to TRBJ2-5, with 9 nucleotides matching TRBD1. The sample comprised non-adjacent lung tissue. The CDR3 is CASSQGQGKETQYF. The CDR3 coding sequence is TGCGCCAGCAGCCAGGGACAGGGCAAAGAGACCCAGTACTTC. The full variable domain, with the rest looked up from reference TRBV5-1 and TRBJ2-5, is KAGVTQTPRYLIKTRGQQVTLSCSPISGHRSVSWYQQTPGQGLQFLFEYFSETQRNKGNFPGRFSGRQFSNSRSEMNVSTLELGDSALYLCASSQGQGKETQYFGPGTRLLVL.